This T cell receptor (beta chain) was sequenced in a study of shared clonotypes between healthy human individuals. The authors divided CD4+ cells into CD45RA+ naive and CD45RA-negative memory subsets. Authors' data handling: ImmunoSEQ supplied junction-only sequences lacking quality scores, so filtering was different. Produced via immunoSEQ multiplex PCR; TCRdb's table is partial and in-frame only. The V and J calls and the clone size are those of that table, but D and trimming were determined from the DNA. Of 2 million to 2.5 million clones detected, around 95% appear once; the ten largest clones hold around 0.13%. The V segment lost 7 bases and the J segment 0 bases; nucleotides outside the gene matches: 5. This CDR3 spans 15 amino acids. The germline V gene has CDR1 MNHEY and CDR2 SVGAGI.

This sequence joins TRBV6-5 and TRBJ2-3; 9 bases align to TRBD2. The source of this sequence is a man younger than 30 in good health. Sequencing used naive CD4+ T cells sorted from blood. The subset is: CD45RA+ positively selected. For the CDR3, the DNA is TGTGCCAGCACCCAGACTAGCGGAAGCACAGATACGCAGTATTTT. Translation gives CASTQTSGSTDTQYF.